Below are 15 T cell receptor beta chains sequenced from a single sample in a study of tissue T cells after allogeneic stem cell transplantation. The table came from immunoSEQ multiplex PCR; TCRdb's copy has only in-frame clones and leaves some out. Among 7,000 to 8,000 clones listed, 65% to 70% were seen once. The sample comprised blood. The receptors stem from a female BALB/c mouse in good health. Strain MHC haplotype: H2-d.

Only a few counts were recorded for this clone. Gene names denote mouse genes. CDR3 DNA, as far as it was read: TGTGCCAGCAGCCAAGATTGGGGGGGGGTTGAACAGTAC. It yields the protein CASSQDWGGVEQY. The whole CDR3 protein reads CASSQDWGGVEQYF. The chain employs TRBV2 and TRBJ2-7; TRBD2 agrees at 8 bases. Read sequence stops 1 residue before the CDR3 end, and the germline J gene provides the missing end. Germline V lookup: CDR1 LGHNA, CDR2 YSYQKL. V was clipped by 0 bases and J by 6 bases; unmatched bases: 4. The CDR3 sequence is 14 residues long.

Turning to this clone: The gene symbols are mouse symbols. The sequence runs out 1 residue before the end of the CDR3; the remainder is reconstructed from the germline J gene. The chain employs TRBV29 and TRBJ2-4, with 10 bases lining up with TRBD2. Germline CDR1 reads MSHET; CDR2 reads SYDVDS. The trim removed 2 bases at V and 2 bases at J, leaving 4 bases unmatched. The CDR3 loop spans 16 amino acids. Incomplete CDR3 DNA: TGTGCTAGCAGTTTAGTCTGGGGGGGCGCTCAAAACACCTTGTAC. Residues: CASSLVWGGAQNTLY. The CDR3 reads in full as CASSLVWGGAQNTLYF.

In this sample, this clone turned up a few times. Gene names refer to mouse genes. The CDR3 goes on 1 residue after the read ends, and that part is filled in from the germline J gene. This chain connects TRBV19 to TRBJ1-3; the D is unclear. The CDR3 sequence is 13 residues long. Germline V gene lookup returns CDR1 FNHDT and CDR2 SITEND (reference sequence). Trimming removed 2 bases from V and 1 base from J, with 4 bases in between. The sequenced CDR3 bases are TGTGCCAGCAGTATGGGATCTGGAAATACGCTCTAT. Its translation is CASSMGSGNTLY. The complete CDR3 sequence is CASSMGSGNTLYF. Full variable domain (remainder filled in from reference TRBV19 and TRBJ1-3): GGIITQTPKFLIGQEGQKLTLKCQQNFNHDTMYWYRQDSGKGLRLIYYSITENDLQKGDLSEGYDASREKKSSFSLTVTSAQKNEMAVFLCASSMGSGNTLYFGEGSRLIVV.

This clone was found a few times. Gene names are mouse gene names. The read ends 1 residue shy of where the CDR3 ends; the end is completed using the germline J gene. The rearrangement uses TRBV4 and TRBJ2-1; D is perhaps TRBD1 (6 bases). Germline assignment: CDR1 LGHDT and CDR2 YNNKQL (reference sequence). The CDR3 spans 14 residues. Trimming left V 5 bases short and J 3 bases short, with 11 bases between. CDR3 bases read: TGTGCCAGCAGCGCCAGGGGAGGCTATGCTGAGCAGTTC. Its protein product is CASSARGGYAEQF. The whole CDR3 sequence reads CASSARGGYAEQFF.

As concerns this clone: Mouse gene names and germline throughout. The read ends 1 residue early relative to the CDR3; the germline J gene fills the gap. V and J are TRBV31 and TRBJ2-4; D ambiguous. The CDR3 has 13 amino acids. The germline CDR1 and CDR2 sequences are GKSSPN and SITVG. Trimming took 0 bases from V and 0 from J, leaving 4 bases between them. CDR3 loop: CAWSLSSQNTLYF. The covered CDR3 bases are TGTGCCTGGAGTCTTTCTAGTCAAAACACCTTGTAC.

On this clone: The gene names here belong to mouse. The CDR3 end is not reached by the read, which stops 1 residue before it; the germline J gene fills it in. The chain has TRBV17 and TRBJ1-2; 7 nucleotides match TRBD1. V dropped 0 bases and J dropped 4; count of bases not matched to a gene: 5. CDR1 and CDR2 (germline): MNHDT, YYDKIL. The length of the CDR3 is 15 residues. Incomplete CDR3 DNA: TGTGCTAGCAGTAGAGATAGGGGGCTAGTCTCCGACTACACC. Its protein is CASSRDRGLVSDYT. The CDR3 in full is CASSRDRGLVSDYTF.

In regard to this clone: The gene names here belong to mouse. From the germline J gene comes the end of the CDR3, since the read stops 1 residue before it. The gene calls are TRBV24 and TRBJ2-5; 11 bases align to TRBD2. Trimming removed 4 bases from V and 4 bases from J; junction bases left unmatched: 1. Germline CDR1 reads KGHTA; CDR2 reads FRNEEI. The CDR3 contains 14 residues. The CDR3 here is CASSPGLGEDTQYF. Incomplete CDR3 DNA: TGTGCCAGCAGTCCGGGACTGGGGGAAGACACCCAGTAC.

In the case of this clone: Gene names and germline refer to mouse. The sequence runs out 1 residue before the end of the CDR3; the remainder is reconstructed from the germline J gene. The chain has TRBV13-1 and TRBJ1-1; D is uncertain. The CDR3 is made up of 13 amino acids. Trimming took off 2 bases at V and 0 bases at J, with 5 bases between the two ends. Per the germline V gene, CDR1 is NSHNY and CDR2 is SYGAGN. CDR3 bases read: TGTGCCAGCAGTGAGGGTGCAAACACAGAAGTCTTC. Translated, it gives CASSEGANTEVF. The complete CDR3 sequence is CASSEGANTEVFF.

The count of this clone is one. The gene symbols are mouse symbols. The CDR3 goes on 1 residue after the read ends, and that part is filled in from the germline J gene. V and J are TRBV13-3 and TRBJ2-3; the D gene could be TRBD1 or TRBD2 (5 bases each). Trimming cost V 3 bases and J 2 bases, with 10 bases left between them. Germline V gene sequence: CDR1 NNHDY, CDR2 SYVADS. The CDR3 length is 14 residues. CDR3 DNA (partial): TGTGCCAGCAGTGGGTGGGGCGATGCAGAAACGCTGTAT. Its protein product is CASSGWGDAETLY. The whole CDR3 protein is CASSGWGDAETLYF.

Notes on this clone: Germline and genes: mouse. The read halts 1 residue ahead of the CDR3 end, with the missing end drawn from the germline J gene. V gene TRBV4 combines with J gene TRBJ2-1; tentatively, D is TRBD2 (7 bases). The V gene lost 4 bases and the J gene lost 2 bases, with 9 bases spanning the gap. The CDR3 totals 14 residues. Germline V gene lookup returns CDR1 LGHDT and CDR2 YNNKQL (reference sequence). CDR3 protein: CASSLGGHYAEQFF. Partial CDR3 DNA: TGTGCCAGCAGCTTGGGGGGCCACTATGCTGAGCAGTTC.

Points on this clone: Gene names follow the mouse nomenclature. The DNA read from the CDR3 is TGTGCCAGCAGCCGGACTGGGGGGAACTATGCTGAGCAGTTC. Translating gives CASSRTGGNYAEQF. The full CDR3 sequence reads CASSRTGGNYAEQFF. V and J are TRBV14 and TRBJ2-1; 11 nucleotides align to TRBD2. The read ends 1 residue shy of where the CDR3 ends; the end is completed using the germline J gene. J gave up 1 base and V 5 bases, and 2 bases lay outside the gene matches. CDR1 is SGHDT and CDR2 is FRDEAV in the germline V gene. The CDR3 contains 15 residues.

Comment on this clone: Gene and germline names: mouse. The read ends 1 residue early relative to the CDR3; the germline J gene fills the gap. This chain uses TRBV19 with TRBJ1-3, with 7 bases fitting TRBD1. CDR3 length equals 14 residues. CDR1 and CDR2 from the germline V gene are FNHDT and SITEND (reference sequence). With V trimmed by 2 bases and J by 3 bases, 2 bases remained unmatched. CDR3: CASSMGTVGNTLYF. The CDR3 DNA, read in part, is TGTGCCAGCAGTATGGGGACAGTTGGAAATACGCTCTAT.

Points on this clone: Gene names are mouse gene names. The read finishes 1 residue shy of the CDR3 end, and the germline J gene is used to complete it. The chain uses TRBV19 and TRBJ2-1, with 9 bases fitting TRBD2. This CDR3 is 12 amino acids long. The V segment lost 8 bases and the J segment 4 bases; nucleotides outside the gene matches: 1. CDR1 and CDR2 from the germline V gene are FNHDT and SITEND (reference sequence). The CDR3 bases that were read are TGTGCCAGTCTGGGGGGGTATGCTGAGCAGTTC. It specifies CASLGGYAEQF. The full CDR3 is CASLGGYAEQFF.

This clone turned up a few times. Genes here carry mouse names. Sequencing ends 1 residue short of the CDR3 end; the germline J gene provides the rest. The rearrangement joins TRBV4 to TRBJ2-7; 11 bases are shared with TRBD1. The length of the CDR3 is 14 residues. Germline loops: CDR1 LGHDT, CDR2 YNNKQL (reference sequence). The junction had 4 bases not matched to a gene; V was cut back by 5 bases and J by 4 bases. The part of the CDR3 DNA that was read is TGTGCCAGCAGCCCCTGGGACAGGGGGTATGAACAGTAC. Translating it yields CASSPWDRGYEQY. The CDR3, in full, reads CASSPWDRGYEQYF.

With regard to this clone: Gene names and germline refer to mouse. The CDR3 is cut off 1 residue early in the read; its end comes from the germline J gene. V is TRBV5 and J is TRBJ1-6; 11 bases match TRBD1. TRBJ1-6 is an ORF, and what it does is uncertain. The ends lost 5 bases at V and 9 bases at J; junction bases unmatched: 3. Germline V gene sequence: CDR1 LGHNA, CDR2 YNLKQL (reference sequence). This CDR3 is 14 amino acids long. CDR3 region: CASSVGTGGSPLYF. The part of the CDR3 DNA that was read is TGTGCCAGCAGCGTCGGGACAGGGGGTTCGCCCCTCTAC.